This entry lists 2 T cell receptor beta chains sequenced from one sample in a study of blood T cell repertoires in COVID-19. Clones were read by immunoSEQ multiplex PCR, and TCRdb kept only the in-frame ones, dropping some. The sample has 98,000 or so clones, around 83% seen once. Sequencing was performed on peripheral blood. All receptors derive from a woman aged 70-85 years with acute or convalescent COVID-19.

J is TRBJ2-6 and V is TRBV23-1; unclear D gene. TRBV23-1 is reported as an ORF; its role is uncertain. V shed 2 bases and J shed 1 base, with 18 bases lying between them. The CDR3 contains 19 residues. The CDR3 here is CASSQPVDRSISGANVLTF. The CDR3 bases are TGCGCCAGCAGTCAACCGGTCGATAGATCCATTTCTGGGGCCAACGTCCTGACTTTC.

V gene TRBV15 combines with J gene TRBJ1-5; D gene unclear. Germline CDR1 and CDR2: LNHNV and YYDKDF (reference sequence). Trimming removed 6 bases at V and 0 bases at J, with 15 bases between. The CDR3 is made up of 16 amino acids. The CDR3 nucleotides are TGTGCCACCAGGGCCTCAGAGGCTTATAGCAATCAGCCCCAGCATTTT. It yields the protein CATRASEAYSNQPQHF.